This T cell receptor beta chain was captured by sequencing in a study of beta chain features in type 1 diabetes listed by TCRdb under 2018. A note on the overall study: Mean age, gender distribution, total cell number and subset yield did not differ between patients and healthy donors. Across all samples, some 110,000,000 sorted cells were examined, and cell number per subset correlated strongly with RNA yield. In the study, recently diagnosed type 1 diabetes patients and matched healthy donors were compared on the TCRB repertoires of their sorted circulating CD4+ T cell subsets. Naive and central memory subsets were obtained from all 30 or so donors, but regulatory and stem cell-like memory subsets were isolated from only 8 patients and 8 healthy donors. Results and caveats for the whole study, not just this receptor: Naive, central memory and regulatory TCRB repertoires appeared to be more similar among patients than among healthy donors. Because cDNA was sequenced instead of genomic DNA, activated cells with high expression could be over-represented, although the groups did not differ in activation or CD3 levels. At VDJ recombination sites, patients with type 1 diabetes made fewer insertions and deleted more nucleotides, a pattern implying thymic rearrangement abnormalities. PCR might favor shorter templates, but patient and control samples were amplified and corrected together, so any skew would affect both groups equally. Because the HLA sub-analyses included only small numbers of individuals, any influence of HLA type on TCRB rearrangement was left unresolved. Type 1 diabetes patients showed a moderate but significant shortening of TCRB CDR3 length in all four CD4+ subsets.

This clone was seen a few times. The specificity of this receptor is unknown. Base-call qualities are not available, and no considerably larger clone is one nucleotide away. The CDR3 covers 19 residues, taking in both the cysteine and the phenylalanine. Only the CDR3 DNA stays, 57 bases, in frame from base 1. Looking up the germline V gene yields CDR1 LGHNA and CDR2 YNFKEQ. Clipping removes 1 base from V and 3 bases from J, with 7 as the unmatched junction base count. All of the isolated RNA was reverse transcribed with the High Capacity cDNA Reverse Transcription Kit, so expressed TCRB transcripts were sequenced. Naive, central memory and regulatory T cell samples underwent deep immunoSEQ sequencing, averaging roughly 3.5 million total reads per sample. After sorted cells were lysed in RLT buffer, RNA was extracted with DNase-treated RNeasy Micro or Mini kits, with the choice depending on cell number. To prevent cross-contamination, every cell subset was processed on its own, while patient and healthy donor samples were processed together. TCRB sequences were amplified from cDNA with the immunoSEQ multiplex PCR, producing 87-bp fragments spanning the CDR3 region. Sequencing of the amplicons was done on the Illumina HiSeq platform. Per the authors' processing: Synthetic template baselines were used to correct PCR bias computationally, reads within Hamming distance 2 were collapsed together, and singletons that could not be merged were discarded. Reads were aligned to IMGT to assign V, D and J genes, CDR3 length, and insertions or deletions at six rearrangement sites. Within each subset, clonotype counts were normalized to the number of sorted cells before true diversity and Gini coefficients were calculated with the tcR R package. The overlap coefficient, calculated on TCRB nucleotide sequences, was used to measure repertoire sharing. Out-of-frame TCRB sequences from naive cells were analyzed to stand in for the pre-selection repertoire. Entries here come from immuneACCESS through TCRdb and include only in-frame sequences with V and J called. Some clones fail to appear in such tables; in the studies checked, an unresolved V gene covers under half of the shortfall, and the cause of the remainder is unknown. V, J and clone size reflect that table, while D and trimming were determined from the DNA. The sample contains approximately 600,000 clones, around 12% of them found a single time. The top ten hold more than 0.1% of the sample.

From each donor, a single peripheral blood sample of 100 to 150 mL on average was drawn into heparinised tubes. A BD FACSAria II was used to sort naive, central memory, regulatory and stem cell-like memory CD4+ T cells with a panel that included CD45RO, CCR7, CD25, CD127, CD95 and CD27. All sorted populations exceeded 95% purity. Right away, PBMCs were isolated by Lymphoprep density gradient centrifugation and were stained directly, with no culture step. Samples were stained and sorted in pairs, with one healthy donor and one patient per experiment, so that batch effects were minimized. This TCR derives from a man aged 30 to 39 with type 1 diabetes. Here the chain combines TRBV4-2 and TRBJ2-6, with 12 bases matching TRBD2. The sequencing input was naive CD4+ T cells from blood. Interpreted using the paper, the cell subset or site label stands for: true naive CD4+ T cells. The base sequence is TGTGCCAGCAGCCAAGTCGCGACTAGCGGGGGTTATGGGGCCAACGTCCTGACTTTC. Translated, it gives CASSQVATSGGYGANVLTF.